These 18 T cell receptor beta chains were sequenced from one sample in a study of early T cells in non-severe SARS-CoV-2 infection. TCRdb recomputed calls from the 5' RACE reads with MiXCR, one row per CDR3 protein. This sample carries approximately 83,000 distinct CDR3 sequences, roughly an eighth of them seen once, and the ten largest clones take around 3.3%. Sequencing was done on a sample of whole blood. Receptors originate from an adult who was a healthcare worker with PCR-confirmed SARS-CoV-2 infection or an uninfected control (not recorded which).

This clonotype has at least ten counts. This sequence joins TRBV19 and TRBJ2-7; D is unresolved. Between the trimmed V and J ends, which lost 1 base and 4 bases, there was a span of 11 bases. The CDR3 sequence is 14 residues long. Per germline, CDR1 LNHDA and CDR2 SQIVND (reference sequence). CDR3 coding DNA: TGTGCCAGTAGTATAGCAGGAAACGTATACGAGCAGTACTTC. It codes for CASSIAGNVYEQYF.

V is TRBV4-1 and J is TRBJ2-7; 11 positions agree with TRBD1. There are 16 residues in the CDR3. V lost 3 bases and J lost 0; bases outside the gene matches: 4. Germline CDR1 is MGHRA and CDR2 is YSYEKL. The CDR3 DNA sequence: TGCGCCAGCAGCCAGGGCGGACAGGGGGCCTCCTACGAGCAGTACTTC. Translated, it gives CASSQGGQGASYEQYF.

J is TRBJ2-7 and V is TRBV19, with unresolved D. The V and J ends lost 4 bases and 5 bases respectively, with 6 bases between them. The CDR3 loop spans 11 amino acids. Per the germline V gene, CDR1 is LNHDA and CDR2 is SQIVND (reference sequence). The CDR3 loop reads CASSSGDEQYF. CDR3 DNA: TGTGCCAGTAGTAGCGGAGACGAGCAGTACTTC.

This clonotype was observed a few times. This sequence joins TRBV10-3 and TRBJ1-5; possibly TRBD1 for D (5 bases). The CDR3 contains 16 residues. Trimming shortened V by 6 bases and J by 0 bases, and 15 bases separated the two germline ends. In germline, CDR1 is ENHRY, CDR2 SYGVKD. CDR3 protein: CAISRDSGDSNQPQHF. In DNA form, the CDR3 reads TGTGCCATCAGCAGGGACTCGGGGGATAGCAATCAGCCCCAGCATTTT.

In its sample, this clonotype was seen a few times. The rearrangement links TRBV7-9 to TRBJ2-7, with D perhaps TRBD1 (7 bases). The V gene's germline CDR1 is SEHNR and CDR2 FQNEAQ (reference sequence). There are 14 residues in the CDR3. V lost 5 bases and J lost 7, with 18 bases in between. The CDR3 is CASSAGQYTGEQYF. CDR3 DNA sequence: TGTGCCAGCAGCGCGGGACAGTATACTGGAGAGCAGTACTTC.

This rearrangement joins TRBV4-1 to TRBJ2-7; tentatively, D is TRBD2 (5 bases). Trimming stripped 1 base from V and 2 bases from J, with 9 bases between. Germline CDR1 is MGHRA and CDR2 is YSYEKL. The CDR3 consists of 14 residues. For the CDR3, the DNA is TGCGCCAGCAGCCAAGCGGAGGTGGCCTACGAGCAGTACTTC. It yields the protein CASSQAEVAYEQYF.

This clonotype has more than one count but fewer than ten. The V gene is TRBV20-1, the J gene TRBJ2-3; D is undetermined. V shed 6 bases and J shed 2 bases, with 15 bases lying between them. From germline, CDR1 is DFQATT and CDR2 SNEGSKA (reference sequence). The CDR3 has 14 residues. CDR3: CSAPPHPNTDTQYF. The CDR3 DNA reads TGCAGTGCCCCTCCCCACCCGAACACAGATACGCAGTATTTT.

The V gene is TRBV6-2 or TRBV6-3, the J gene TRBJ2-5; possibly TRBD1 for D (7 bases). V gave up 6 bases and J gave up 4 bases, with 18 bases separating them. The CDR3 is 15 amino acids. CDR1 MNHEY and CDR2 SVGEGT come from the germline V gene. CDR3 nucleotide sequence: TGTGCCAGCAGAGGGACGAGGGGGCGGGGAGAGACCCAGTACTTC. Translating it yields CASRGTRGRGETQYF.

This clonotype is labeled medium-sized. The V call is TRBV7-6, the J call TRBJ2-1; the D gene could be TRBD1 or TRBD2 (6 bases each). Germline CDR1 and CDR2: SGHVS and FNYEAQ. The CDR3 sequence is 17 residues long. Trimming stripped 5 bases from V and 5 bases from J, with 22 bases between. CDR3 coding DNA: TGTGCCAGCAGCCCACCCCGTAGGAGGGGGGAGGACAATGAGCAGTTCTTC. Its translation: CASSPPRRRGEDNEQFF.

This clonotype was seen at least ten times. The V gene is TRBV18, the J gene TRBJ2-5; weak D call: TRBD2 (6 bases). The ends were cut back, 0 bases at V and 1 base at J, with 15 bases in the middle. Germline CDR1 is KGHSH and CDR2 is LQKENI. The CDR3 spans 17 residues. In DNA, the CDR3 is TGTGCCAGCTCACCACCGGCCGGGGGACTTACCCAAGAGACCCAGTACTTC. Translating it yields CASSPPAGGLTQETQYF.

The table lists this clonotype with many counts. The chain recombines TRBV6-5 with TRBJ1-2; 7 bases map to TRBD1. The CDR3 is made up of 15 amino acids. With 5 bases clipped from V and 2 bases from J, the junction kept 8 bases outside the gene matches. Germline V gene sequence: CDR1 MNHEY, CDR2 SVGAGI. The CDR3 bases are TGTGCCAGCAGTATTGCCCAGGGGGAAAACTATGGCTACACCTTC. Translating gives CASSIAQGENYGYTF.

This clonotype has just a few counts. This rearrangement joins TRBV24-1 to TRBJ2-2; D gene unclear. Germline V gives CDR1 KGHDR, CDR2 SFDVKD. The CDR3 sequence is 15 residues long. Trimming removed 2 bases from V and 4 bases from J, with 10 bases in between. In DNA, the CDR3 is TGTGCCACCAGTGATTCCAGGAACCCCACCGGGGAGCTGTTTTTT. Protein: CATSDSRNPTGELFF.

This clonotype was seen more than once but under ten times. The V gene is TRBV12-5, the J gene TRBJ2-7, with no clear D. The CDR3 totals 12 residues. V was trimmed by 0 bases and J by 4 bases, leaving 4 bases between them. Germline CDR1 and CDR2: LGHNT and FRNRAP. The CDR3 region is CASGLVGYEQYF. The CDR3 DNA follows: TGTGCTAGTGGTTTGGTAGGATACGAGCAGTACTTC. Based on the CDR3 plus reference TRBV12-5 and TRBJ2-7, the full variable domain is DARVTQTPRHKVTEMGQEVTMRCQPILGHNTVFWYRQTMMQGLELLAYFRNRAPLDDSGMPKDRFSAEMPDATLATLKIQPSEPRDSAVYFCASGLVGYEQYFGPGTRLTVT.

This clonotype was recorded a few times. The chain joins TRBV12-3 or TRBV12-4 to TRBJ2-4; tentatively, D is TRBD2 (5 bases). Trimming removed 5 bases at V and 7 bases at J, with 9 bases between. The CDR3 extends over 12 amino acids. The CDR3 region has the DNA TGTGCCAGCAGTCCGACTAATAACATTCAGTACTTC. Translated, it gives CASSPTNNIQYF.

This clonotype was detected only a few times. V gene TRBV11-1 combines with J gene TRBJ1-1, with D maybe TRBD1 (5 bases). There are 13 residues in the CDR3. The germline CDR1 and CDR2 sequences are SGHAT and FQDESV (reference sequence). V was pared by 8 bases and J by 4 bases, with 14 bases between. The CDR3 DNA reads TGTGCCAGCGCTGCCGGTGGGGGCACTGAAGCTTTCTTT. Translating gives CASAAGGGTEAFF.

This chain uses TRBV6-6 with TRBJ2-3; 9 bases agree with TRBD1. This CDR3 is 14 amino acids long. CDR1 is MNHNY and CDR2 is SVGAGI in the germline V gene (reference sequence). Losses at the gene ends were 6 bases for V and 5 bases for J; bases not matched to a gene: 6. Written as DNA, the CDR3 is TGTGCCAGCAGGCGACAGGGGGTTAAAGATACGCAGTATTTT. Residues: CASRRQGVKDTQYF.

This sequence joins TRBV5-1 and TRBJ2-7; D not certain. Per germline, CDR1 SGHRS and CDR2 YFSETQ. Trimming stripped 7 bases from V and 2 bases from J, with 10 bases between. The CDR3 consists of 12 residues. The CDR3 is CASSAQPYEQYF. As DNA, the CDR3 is TGCGCCAGCTCCGCCCAACCCTACGAGCAGTACTTC.

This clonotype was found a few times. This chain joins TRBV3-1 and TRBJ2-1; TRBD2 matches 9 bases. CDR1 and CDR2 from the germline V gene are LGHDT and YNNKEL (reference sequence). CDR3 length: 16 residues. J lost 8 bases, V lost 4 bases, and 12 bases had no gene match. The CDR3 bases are TGTGCCAGCAGCCCAAGGGGGGGACTAGCAGGCGATGAGCAGTTCTTC. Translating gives CASSPRGGLAGDEQFF.